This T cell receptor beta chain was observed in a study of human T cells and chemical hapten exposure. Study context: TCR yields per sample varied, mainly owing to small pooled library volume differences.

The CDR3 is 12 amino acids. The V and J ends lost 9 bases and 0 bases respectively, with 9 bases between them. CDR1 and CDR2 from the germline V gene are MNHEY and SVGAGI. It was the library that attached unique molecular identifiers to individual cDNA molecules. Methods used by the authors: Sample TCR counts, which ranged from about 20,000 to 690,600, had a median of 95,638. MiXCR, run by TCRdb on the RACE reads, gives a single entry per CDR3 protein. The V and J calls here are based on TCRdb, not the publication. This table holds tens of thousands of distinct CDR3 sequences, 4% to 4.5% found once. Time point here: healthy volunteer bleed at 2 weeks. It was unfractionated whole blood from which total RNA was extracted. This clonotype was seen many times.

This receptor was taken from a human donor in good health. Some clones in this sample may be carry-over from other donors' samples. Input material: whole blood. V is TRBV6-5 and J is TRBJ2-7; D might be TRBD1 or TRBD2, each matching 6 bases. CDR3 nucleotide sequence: TGTGCCAGTGGAGGGGGCTCCTACGAGCAGTACTTC. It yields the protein CASGGGSYEQYF.